This T cell receptor beta chain was found in a study of Ad26.COV2.S vaccination and SARS-CoV-2 variants. The overall study: Donor got 5x10^10 or 1x10^11 viral particles of Ad26.COV2.S. Whole-study results and caveats: The placebo group had lower spike-specific TCR breadth than the vaccine recipients did.

The method was immunoSEQ multiplex PCR; TCRdb's version includes in-frame clones alone and lacks a portion of them. The data show around 320,000 clones, about 86% seen once. There are 13 residues in the CDR3. Trimming removed 4 bases from V and 2 bases from J; junction bases left unmatched: 2. CDR1 MNHEY and CDR2 SVGAGI come from the germline V gene. Details on this clone: The antigen is undetermined.

As for treatment: 15 to 20 received Ad26.COV2.S at low or high dose, single or two shots; 5 received placebo; per-sample allocation not given. Material that was analyzed had been drawn on day 63 after the first vaccine or placebo injection. The source was peripheral blood, collected in a trial of Ad26.COV2.S vaccine versus placebo. The chain links TRBV6-5 to TRBJ2-7, with 7 bases that match TRBD1. The sequence was collected from a person aged 18-65 years who received the Ad26.COV2.S COVID-19 vaccine or a placebo. CDR3 protein: CASSLDRTYEQYF. CDR3 DNA: TGTGCCAGCAGTTTGGACAGGACCTACGAGCAGTACTTC.